This TCR beta chain originates from a study of T cells in localized non-small cell lung cancer. General study results and limits: Uninvolved adjacent lung, not tumor, had the highest T cell clonality.

Repertoires were generated with immunoSEQ multiplex PCR, while TCRdb's copy carries only in-frame clones and drops some. This sample has 25,000 to 35,000 clones, with 91% found just once. This CDR3 contains 12 residues. With 7 bases removed from V and 13 bases from J, the gap between germline ends came to 19 bases. Germline CDR1 and CDR2: MNHNS and SASEGT. With respect to this clone: Its target is not known.

Sequenced material: PBMCs, taken before any cancer treatment. J is TRBJ2-5 and V is TRBV6-1, with D maybe TRBD2 (6 bases). The source of this sequence is a man between 35 and 75 years old with stage II lung adenocarcinoma. As DNA, the CDR3 is TGTGCCAGCACTAACAAGGGGACTTGGGTGTACTTC. Its translation: CASTNKGTWVYF.